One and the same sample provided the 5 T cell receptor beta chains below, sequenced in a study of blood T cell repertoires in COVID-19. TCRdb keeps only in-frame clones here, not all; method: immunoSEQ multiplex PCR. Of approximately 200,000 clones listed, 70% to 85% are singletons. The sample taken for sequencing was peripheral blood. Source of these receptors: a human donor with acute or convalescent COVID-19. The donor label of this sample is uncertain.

Here the CDR3 DNA reads TGTGCCAGTAGCATGGGGAGGGGTATTAGCAATCAGCCCCAGCATTTT. This translates into CASSMGRGISNQPQHF. This chain uses TRBV19 with TRBJ1-5; D is perhaps TRBD1 (5 bases). V was clipped by 6 bases and J by 0 bases, with 15 bases between them. Germline CDR1 reads LNHDA; CDR2 reads SQIVND (reference sequence). The CDR3 covers 16 residues.

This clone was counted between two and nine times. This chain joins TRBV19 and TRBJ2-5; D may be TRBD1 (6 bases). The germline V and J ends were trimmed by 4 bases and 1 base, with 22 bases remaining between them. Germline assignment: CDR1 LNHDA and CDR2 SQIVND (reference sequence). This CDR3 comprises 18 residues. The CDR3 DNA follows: TGTGCCAGTAGTACCCCGGTCCCACAGGGTCCCTTCCAAGAGACCCAGTACTTC. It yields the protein CASSTPVPQGPFQETQYF.

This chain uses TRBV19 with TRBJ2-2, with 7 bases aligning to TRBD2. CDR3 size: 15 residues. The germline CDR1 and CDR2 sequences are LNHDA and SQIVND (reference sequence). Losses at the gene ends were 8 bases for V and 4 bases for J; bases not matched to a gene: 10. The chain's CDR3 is CASSRGRAPTGELFF. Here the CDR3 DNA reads TGTGCCAGTTCAAGAGGGAGGGCACCCACCGGGGAGCTGTTTTTT.

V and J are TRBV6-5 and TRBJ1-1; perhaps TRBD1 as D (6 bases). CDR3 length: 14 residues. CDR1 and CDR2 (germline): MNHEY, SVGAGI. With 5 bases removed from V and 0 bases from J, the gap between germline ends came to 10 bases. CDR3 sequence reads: CASSQTGMNTEAFF. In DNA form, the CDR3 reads TGTGCCAGCAGTCAGACAGGTATGAACACTGAAGCTTTCTTT.

DNA of the CDR3: TGTGCCAGCAGTTACTCCGACAAGTCCTACGAGCAGTACTTC. Its protein product is CASSYSDKSYEQYF. The J gene is TRBJ2-7, the V gene TRBV6-5; no firm D call. From germline, CDR1 is MNHEY and CDR2 SVGAGI. Deletions cut 0 bases from V and 1 base from J, with 7 bases between. This CDR3 spans 14 amino acids.